This entry lists 21 T cell receptor beta chains sequenced from one sample in a study of healthy donors' naive CD4 and CD8 T cells. A linear amplification protocol produced the TCR libraries from about 450 ng of total RNA. TCRdb reprocessed the reads via MiXCR and lists one record per CDR3 protein. Among 200,000 or so distinct CDR3 sequences listed, around 70% were seen once. The specimen sequenced was naive CD4+ and CD8+ T cells sorted from blood, pooled from several donors. These receptor sequences come from a pool of human donors in good health; the sample pools cells from several healthy donors.

The chain uses TRBV12-3 or TRBV12-4 and TRBJ1-2, with D unresolved. This CDR3 comprises 15 residues. V was shortened by 3 bases and J by 6 bases, with 17 bases between the two germline ends. CDR3 protein: CASSFHRNLDHGYTF. CDR3 DNA sequence: TGTGCCAGCAGTTTCCACAGAAACCTAGATCATGGCTACACCTTC.

The chain joins TRBV5-4 to TRBJ2-5; a possible D gene is TRBD2 (5 bases). The CDR3 contains 14 residues. Trimming cost V 3 bases and J 4 bases, with 13 bases left between them. CDR1 and CDR2 from the germline V gene are SGHNT and YYREEE (reference sequence). The CDR3 here is CASSSNDYAETQYF. As DNA, the CDR3 is TGTGCCAGCAGCTCGAATGACTACGCAGAGACCCAGTACTTC.

The chain is built from TRBV29-1 and TRBJ2-3; perhaps TRBD1 as D (6 bases). The CDR3 has 12 amino acids. Germline V gene lookup returns CDR1 SQVTM and CDR2 ANQGSEA. The CDR3 DNA sequence: TGCGGTTACGAACAGGGATTAGATACGCAGTATTTT. Amino acid sequence: CGYEQGLDTQYF.

V and J are TRBV4-3 and TRBJ2-7, with 14 nucleotides matching TRBD2. The CDR3 loop spans 18 amino acids. V was pared by 1 base and J by 2 bases, with 7 bases of the junction left unmatched. Germline loops: CDR1 LGHNA, CDR2 YSLEER. The CDR3 nucleotides read TGCGCCAGCAGCCAAGCCGGACCGGGACTAGCGGGAGCCTACGAGCAGTACTTC. Residues: CASSQAGPGLAGAYEQYF.

This clonotype was counted only a few times. This sequence joins TRBV30 and TRBJ1-4, with D possibly TRBD1 on 5 matching bases. The CDR3 covers 13 residues. Germline V gene sequence: CDR1 GTSNPN, CDR2 SVGIG (reference sequence). V gave up 2 bases and J gave up 7 bases, with 11 bases separating them. As DNA, the CDR3 is TGTGCCTGGAGTCATCAGGGAGCTGAAAAACTGTTTTTT. Protein: CAWSHQGAEKLFF.

This clonotype was seen only a few times. This chain connects TRBV29-1 to TRBJ2-1; D perhaps matches TRBD1 (6 bases). V lost 4 bases and J lost 10, with 14 bases in between. From germline, CDR1 is SQVTM and CDR2 ANQGSEA. The CDR3 runs 12 residues. CDR3 coding DNA: TGCAGCGTTGCAACAGGGCTCGAGGAGCAGTTCTTC. This codes for CSVATGLEEQFF.

The chain joins TRBV20-1 to TRBJ2-7; no definite D call. CDR3 length: 12 amino acids. Germline loops: CDR1 DFQATT, CDR2 SNEGSKA (reference sequence). The V end was cut by 6 bases, the J end by 3 bases, with 12 bases between. CDR3 nucleotides: TGCAGTGCCCTCGGCCCGAACTACGAGCAGTACTTC. It encodes CSALGPNYEQYF.

This clonotype was counted a few times. V gene TRBV27 combines with J gene TRBJ1-5; 7 bases match TRBD1. The trim removed 5 bases at V and 4 bases at J, leaving 5 bases unmatched. Germline V gene lookup returns CDR1 MNHEY and CDR2 SMNVEV (reference sequence). CDR3 length: 14 residues. DNA of the CDR3: TGTGCCAGCAGTGTTGGGACAGAGAATCAGCCCCAGCATTTT. Encoded protein: CASSVGTENQPQHF.

The gene calls are TRBV29-1 and TRBJ2-1; 9 nucleotides align to TRBD1. Germline-derived CDR1 and CDR2 are SQVTM and ANQGSEA. J lost 6 bases, V lost 1 base, and 13 bases had no gene match. The CDR3 spans 17 residues. The CDR3 bases are TGCAGCGTTGAAGGCCTAGTCGGGACAGGGTCGGCCAATGAGCAGTTCTTC. Translation: CSVEGLVGTGSANEQFF.

This clonotype was observed a handful of times. This chain joins TRBV2 and TRBJ2-1; 9 nucleotides line up with TRBD1. The germline V gene encodes CDR1 SNHLY and CDR2 FYNNEI. The V and J ends lost 5 bases and 3 bases, in that order; junction bases with no gene match: 8. CDR3 length equals 16 residues. CDR3 loop: CASSHPPGQGYNEQFF. The CDR3 bases are TGTGCCAGCAGTCACCCACCGGGACAGGGCTACAATGAGCAGTTCTTC.

CDR3 sequence: CASSLRGSTYEQYF. The CDR3 DNA sequence: TGTGCCAGCAGCCTCCGGGGATCAACCTACGAGCAGTACTTC. The V gene is TRBV5-4, the J gene TRBJ2-7, with a possible D match to TRBD2 (5 bases). Germline CDR1 and CDR2: SGHNT and YYREEE (reference sequence). The CDR3 contains 14 residues. Between the trimmed V and J ends, which lost 4 bases and 2 bases, there was a span of 13 bases.

The chain links TRBV5-6 to TRBJ1-5, with TRBD1 identical over 7 bases. There are 15 residues in the CDR3. Germline CDR1 SGHDT, CDR2 YYEEEE. The V gene end was trimmed by 2 bases and the J gene end by 7 bases; junction bases not matched to a gene: 9. Here the CDR3 DNA reads TGTGCCAGCAGCTTCTGGGACAGATCATGGCAGCCCCAGCATTTT. Its protein product is CASSFWDRSWQPQHF.

The chain couples TRBV6-6 to TRBJ1-5, with 9 positions matching TRBD1. Germline V gene data show CDR1 as MNHNY and CDR2 as SVGAGI (reference sequence). The CDR3 length is 16 residues. After removal of 6 bases from V and 2 bases from J, the junction contained 8 bases not matched to a gene. The CDR3 nucleotides are TGTGCCAGCAGCTGGGACAGGGCCGAGGGCAATCAGCCCCAGCATTTT. Protein sequence: CASSWDRAEGNQPQHF.

This chain connects TRBV29-1 to TRBJ2-7, with D uncertain. CDR1 is SQVTM and CDR2 is ANQGSEA in the germline V gene. V was trimmed by 3 bases and J by 6 bases, leaving 15 bases between them. The CDR3 length is 13 residues. This CDR3 reads CSVEDTWFGEQYF. CDR3 DNA: TGCAGCGTTGAGGATACCTGGTTTGGCGAGCAGTACTTC.

The gene calls are TRBV10-3 and TRBJ1-1, with a tentative D call TRBD1 (5 bases). V shed 5 bases and J shed 1 base, with 8 bases lying between them. The CDR3 has 13 amino acids. CDR1 is ENHRY, CDR2 SYGVKD, per germline. In DNA, the CDR3 is TGTGCCATCAGTAAGACAGCGAACACTGAAGCTTTCTTT. Encoded protein: CAISKTANTEAFF.

The chain is built from TRBV11-2 and TRBJ2-1, with 8 positions matching TRBD2. CDR3 length: 12 amino acids. Germline trimming cut 5 bases from V and 15 bases from J; bases unmatched to any gene: 9. Germline V gives CDR1 SGHAT, CDR2 FQNNGV. CDR3 loop: CASSGIAGPGFF. The CDR3 coding sequence is TGTGCCAGCAGCGGTATAGCGGGACCGGGGTTCTTC.

The V call is TRBV11-2, the J call TRBJ2-7, with D maybe TRBD1 (5 bases). Germline values: CDR1 SGHAT, CDR2 FQNNGV. This CDR3 is built from 13 residues. The germline V and J ends were trimmed by 2 bases and 3 bases, with 8 bases remaining between them. CDR3 in DNA: TGTGCCAGCAGCTTATGGCAGGGCTACGAGCAGTACTTC. Translation: CASSLWQGYEQYF.

The chain is built from TRBV6-6 and TRBJ2-5; D not resolved. V was cut by 4 bases and J by 5 bases, with 17 bases left in between. This CDR3 is 15 amino acids long. Germline V gives CDR1 MNHNY, CDR2 SVGAGI (reference sequence). The CDR3 here is CASSSPSLGRETQYF. DNA of the CDR3: TGTGCCAGCAGTTCCCCGAGTTTGGGCAGGGAGACCCAGTACTTC.

The chain recombines TRBV19 with TRBJ1-5, with a weak D call TRBD1 (5 bases). V was shortened by 2 bases and J by 3 bases, with 11 bases between the two germline ends. Looked up from germline, CDR1 is LNHDA and CDR2 is SQIVND (reference sequence). The CDR3 spans 15 residues. CDR3 protein: CASSILGEANQPQHF. CDR3 nucleotide sequence: TGTGCCAGTAGTATATTAGGGGAGGCCAATCAGCCCCAGCATTTT.

V usage is TRBV29-1 and J usage is TRBJ2-1; perhaps TRBD2 as D (6 bases). This CDR3 has 15 residues. Per germline, CDR1 SQVTM and CDR2 ANQGSEA. With 8 bases removed from V and 0 bases from J, the gap between germline ends came to 17 bases. This CDR3 is CSLKGGPNSYNEQFF. The CDR3, as DNA: TGCAGCCTAAAGGGAGGTCCAAACTCCTACAATGAGCAGTTCTTC.

The sample holds a few counts of this clonotype. The CDR3 region is CSVLYWGDSSYEQYF. The CDR3 DNA reads TGCAGCGTCCTATATTGGGGCGACAGTTCCTACGAGCAGTACTTC. The chain uses TRBV29-1 and TRBJ2-7; possibly TRBD1 for D (5 bases). The germline gives CDR1 SQVTM, CDR2 ANQGSEA. This CDR3 has 15 amino acids. Trimming shortened V by 6 bases and J by 1 base, and 19 bases separated the two germline ends.